Each of the 2 T cell receptor beta chains below was sequenced from the same sample in a study of control samples from healthy donors and cancer patients. Sequencing used immunoSEQ multiplex PCR; TCRdb keeps in-frame clones, though not all of them. The table records over 200,000 clones, over 75% of them present only once. Sequencing was done on a sample of PBMCs. These TCRs come from a woman aged 55-75 years with lung cancer.

CDR3 nucleotide sequence: TGCAGCGTTGACGGGACTAGCGGGGGGGCTGGGGATACGCAGTATTTT. Its protein is CSVDGTSGGAGDTQYF. The chain uses TRBV29-1 and TRBJ2-3, with 16 bases aligning to TRBD2. Unmatched junction bases numbered 6, after V lost 3 bases and J lost 6 bases. This CDR3 comprises 16 residues. Germline V CDR1 and CDR2: SQVTM, ANQGSEA.

The chain links TRBV9 to TRBJ2-1; tentatively, D is TRBD1 (6 bases). The CDR3 consists of 17 residues. Germline CDR1 is SGDLS and CDR2 is YYNGEE. The V end was cut by 1 base, the J end by 8 bases, with 22 bases between. CDR3 amino acids: CASSVYHGDTGLDEQFF. The CDR3 DNA reads TGTGCCAGCAGCGTATACCATGGGGACACGGGTTTAGATGAGCAGTTCTTC.